The present entry profiles one TCR beta chain with its context. What it binds is unknown. Germline is not matched at one junction end, which may reflect a read error. The data belong to a study of tumor-infiltrating lymphocytes in primary liver carcinoma. Study-wide context: Tumors were staged T1-T3 N0M0 and measured roughly 4.2 to 10 cm across.

Whole-study findings and limits: Reduced overlap was seen in tumor-adjacent and tumor-blood pairs versus tumor region pairs.

Each 20-30 mg portion of unsorted bulk tissue served as the source for co-extraction of RNA and DNA. TCR beta cDNA came from roughly 450 ng total RNA, primed with a constant-region primer. Three nested multiplex PCR rounds of slightly modified ARM-PCR generated TCR beta libraries. In the first two PCR rounds, TRBV1-TRBV30 forward primers were paired with a C-beta reverse primer, and each round lasted approximately 9 cycles. TCRdb recomputed calls from the multiplex PCR reads with MiXCR, one row per CDR3 protein. Of 120,000 or so distinct CDR3 sequences listed, approximately 70% were seen once; the top ten hold 7% to 10%. Germline V gene lookup returns CDR1 SGHAT and CDR2 FQNNGV. The CDR3 contains 15 residues.

The chain has TRBV11-2 and TRBJ2-7; TRBD2 might be the D (5 bases). This TCR was sampled from a woman in her fifties or sixties with primary liver carcinoma and hepatitis B virus infection. Source material: liver tumor tissue from sampling region 1. Stated subset: tumor region T1, superior pole. This CDR3 is CASRLELLAGYERYF. The CDR3 nucleotides are TGTGCCAGCAGGTTAGAACTTCTAGCTGGGTACGAGCGGTACTTC.